Listed below are T cell receptor beta chains from one sample, sequenced in a study of T cells in Graves' hyperthyroidism and ophthalmopathy. TCRdb itself ran the multiplex PCR reads through MiXCR, one entry per CDR3 protein. The sample comprises roughly 250,000 distinct CDR3 sequences, more than 12% of which are singletons, and more than 10% rests with the top ten. The sample consisted of blood. The receptors stem from a woman in her 40s with Graves' hyperthyroidism that later progressed to Graves' ophthalmopathy. CDR3s include the opening cysteine and the closing phenylalanine or tryptophan. D genes are given only for firm matches. A row's size may be missing; if present it is once, few, many or a size class.

v_call	clone_size	d_call	j_call	cdr3_nt	cdr3_aa
TRBV27	many	TRBD1	TRBJ2-1	TGTGCCAGCAGTTTAACCGGGACAGGGGGCTATGAGCAGTTCTTC	CASSLTGTGGYEQFF
TRBV30	many	-	TRBJ2-1	TGTGCCTGGAGTGTACACGGGGAGCAGTTCTTC	CAWSVHGEQFF
TRBV19	many	-	TRBJ2-2	TGTGCCAGTAGTATAGAGTCCCGGGGGCACGGGGAGCTGTTTTTT	CASSIESRGHGELFF
TRBV5-1	many	TRBD2	TRBJ2-1	TGCGCCAGCAGCTTGGTGGAGCGGGAGGGCCCTCACGAGCAGTTCTTC	CASSLVEREGPHEQFF
TRBV12-3/TRBV12-4	many	-	TRBJ1-2	TGTGCCAGCAGTATGAAGCGGGGGATATATGGCTACACCTTC	CASSMKRGIYGYTF
TRBV18	many	-	TRBJ2-5	TGTGCCAGCTCACCGGCACGACGGGTCCAAGAGACCCAGTACTTC	CASSPARRVQETQYF
TRBV29-1	many	-	TRBJ2-3	TGCAGCGTTGAAGATCTTCAGGGGTCGGAAAGGGCAGATACGCAGTATTTT	CSVEDLQGSERADTQYF
TRBV7-9	many	-	TRBJ1-4	TGTGCCAGCAGCTTAGCGCTGAACAGGGTTATTGGAAAACTGTTTTTT	CASSLALNRVIGKLFF
TRBV4-1	few	-	TRBJ1-4	TGCGCCAGCAGCCAAGTCACAGGGCAAAATGAAAAACTGTTTTTT	CASSQVTGQNEKLFF
TRBV3-1	many	TRBD1	TRBJ2-1	TGTGCCAGCAGCCAAATCTCGGGACAGGCCTACAATGAGCAGTTCTTC	CASSQISGQAYNEQFF
TRBV5-1	-	-	TRBJ1-5	TGCGCCAGCAGCTTTGATGGGGGCGGGAATCAGCCCCAGCATTTT	CASSFDGGGNQPQHF
TRBV7-8	many	TRBD2	TRBJ2-7	TGTGCCAGCAGCTCGGCGGCCGGGAGGGCGCAGTACTTC	CASSSAAGRAQYF
TRBV12-5	many	TRBD2	TRBJ2-1	TGTGCTAGTGGTTTGCACGGGAGGGCCGGGTCATACAATGAGCAGTTCTTC	CASGLHGRAGSYNEQFF
TRBV20-1	many	-	TRBJ2-2	TGCAGTGCTAGAGATGGGCTAGAGTCCGGGGAGCTGTTTTTT	CSARDGLESGELFF
TRBV14	many	-	TRBJ2-3	TGTGCCAGCAGCCAAGGGTGGATCACAGATACGCAGTATTTT	CASSQGWITDTQYF
TRBV28	many	TRBD1	TRBJ2-5	TGTGCCAGCAGTAAAGCGACAGGGTTAGAGACCCAGTACTTC	CASSKATGLETQYF
TRBV5-6	few	-	TRBJ2-3	TGTGCCAGCAGTCCGGACTCAAGATGGGGCACAGATACGCAGTATTTT	CASSPDSRWGTDTQYF
TRBV7-6	many	-	TRBJ2-7	TGTGCCAGCAGCCTAGGACCAATTCGGGGCGAGCAGTACTTC	CASSLGPIRGEQYF
TRBV3-1	many	TRBD1	TRBJ2-2	TGTGCCAGCAGCCAAGGCTCGGGACAGGGGTCCGGGGAGCTGTTTTTT	CASSQGSGQGSGELFF
TRBV6-1	many	-	TRBJ1-5	TGTGCCAGCAGTGAAGGTCTCGATGAACAGGGCTTTTATAGCAATCAGCCCCAGCATTTT	CASSEGLDEQGFYSNQPQHF
TRBV2	many	TRBD1	TRBJ1-1	TGTGCCTACCGGGACAGGGCTCCTGAAGCTTTCTTT	CAYRDRAPEAFF
TRBV5-1	many	-	TRBJ1-5	TGCGCCAGCAGCTCCCGCCCCCTTGGACGGTGGGATCAGCCCCAGCATTTT	CASSSRPLGRWDQPQHF
TRBV5-1	many	-	TRBJ2-7	TGCGCCAGCAGCTTGGCGGGGACGCCGAGCTCCTACGAGCAGTACTTC	CASSLAGTPSSYEQYF
TRBV6-6	many	-	TRBJ2-2	TGTGCCAGCAGTTACGGCAGGGTCGGGGAGCTGTTTTTT	CASSYGRVGELFF
TRBV5-1	many	-	TRBJ1-6	TGCGCCAGCAGCCGGGCGGCAGATAATTCACCCCTCCACTTT	CASSRAADNSPLHF
TRBV3-1	few	-	TRBJ2-2	TGTGCCAGCTGGGGCAAAGGGCGAAACACCGGGGAGCTGTTTTTT	CASWGKGRNTGELFF